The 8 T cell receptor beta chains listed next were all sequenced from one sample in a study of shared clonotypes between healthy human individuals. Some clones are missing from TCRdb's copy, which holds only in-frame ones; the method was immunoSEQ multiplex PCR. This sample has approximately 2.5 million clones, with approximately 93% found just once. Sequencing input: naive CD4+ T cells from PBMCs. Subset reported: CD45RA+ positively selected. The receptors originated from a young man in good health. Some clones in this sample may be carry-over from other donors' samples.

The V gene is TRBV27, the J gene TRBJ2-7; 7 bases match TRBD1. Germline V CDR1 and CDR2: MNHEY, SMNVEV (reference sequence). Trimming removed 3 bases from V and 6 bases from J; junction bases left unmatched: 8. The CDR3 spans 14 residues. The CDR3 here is CASSFDRAPGEQYF. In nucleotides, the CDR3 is TGTGCCAGCAGTTTCGACAGGGCCCCGGGCGAGCAGTACTTC.

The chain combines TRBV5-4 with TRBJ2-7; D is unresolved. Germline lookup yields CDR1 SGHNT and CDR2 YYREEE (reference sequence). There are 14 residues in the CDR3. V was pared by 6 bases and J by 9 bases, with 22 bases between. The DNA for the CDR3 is TGTGCCAGCACCCCGGACGGACCCACCGACGGGCAGTACTTC. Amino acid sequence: CASTPDGPTDGQYF.

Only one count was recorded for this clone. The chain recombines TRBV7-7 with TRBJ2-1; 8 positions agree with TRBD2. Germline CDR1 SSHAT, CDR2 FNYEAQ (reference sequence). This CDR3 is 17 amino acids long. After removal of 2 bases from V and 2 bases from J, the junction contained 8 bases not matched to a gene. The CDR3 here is CASSLRGGAGAYNEQFF. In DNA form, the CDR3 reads TGTGCCAGCAGCTTACGGGGCGGAGCGGGGGCCTACAATGAGCAGTTCTTC.

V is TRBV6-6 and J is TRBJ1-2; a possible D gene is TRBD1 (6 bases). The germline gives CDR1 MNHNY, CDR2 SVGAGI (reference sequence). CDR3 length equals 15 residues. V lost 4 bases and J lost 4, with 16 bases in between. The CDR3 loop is CASSSRGHRGYGYTF. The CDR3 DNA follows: TGTGCCAGCAGTTCCAGGGGTCACCGGGGCTATGGCTACACCTTC.

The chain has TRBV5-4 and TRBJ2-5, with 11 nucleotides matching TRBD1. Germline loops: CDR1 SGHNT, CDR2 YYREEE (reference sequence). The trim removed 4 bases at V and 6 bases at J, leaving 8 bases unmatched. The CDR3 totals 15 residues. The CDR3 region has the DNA TGTGCCAGCAGCCCGTGGACAGGGGGCTCGAAGACCCAGTACTTC. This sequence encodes CASSPWTGGSKTQYF.

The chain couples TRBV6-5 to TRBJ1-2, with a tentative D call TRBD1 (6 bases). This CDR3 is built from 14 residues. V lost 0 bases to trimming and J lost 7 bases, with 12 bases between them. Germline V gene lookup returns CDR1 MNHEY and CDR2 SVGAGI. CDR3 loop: CASSYSGGASGYTF. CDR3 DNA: TGTGCCAGCAGTTACTCTGGGGGGGCGAGTGGCTACACCTTC.

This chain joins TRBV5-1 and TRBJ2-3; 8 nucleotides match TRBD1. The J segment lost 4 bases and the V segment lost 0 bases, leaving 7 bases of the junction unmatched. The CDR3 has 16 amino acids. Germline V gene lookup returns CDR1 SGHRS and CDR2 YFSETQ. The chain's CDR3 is CASSLAGQGAADTQYF. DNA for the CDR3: TGCGCCAGCAGCTTGGCCGGGCAGGGGGCGGCAGATACGCAGTATTTT.

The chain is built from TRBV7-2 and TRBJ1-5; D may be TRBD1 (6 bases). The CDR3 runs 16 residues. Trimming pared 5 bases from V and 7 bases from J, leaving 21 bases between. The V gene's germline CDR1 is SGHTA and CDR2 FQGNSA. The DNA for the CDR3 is TGTGCCAGCAGCCTAGGGGGGGGGAGAGCCGAGCAGCCCCAGCATTTT. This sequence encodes CASSLGGGRAEQPQHF.